These T cell receptor beta chains were read from a single sample in a study of regulatory dendritic cells for organ transplantation. Method: immunoSEQ multiplex PCR; TCRdb's copy keeps in-frame clones and lacks some. Of about 28,000 clones listed, about four fifths are singletons. Sequencing input: naive CD4+ T cells from blood. These receptors originate from a human donor in good health. The CDR3 runs from the conserved cysteine through the conserved F or W. Each record gives: clone size, D gene, J gene, V gene, CDR3 protein, CDR3 DNA. The D gene is left open where the match is weak. Size is omitted from some rows. Given values are once, few, many or a class for expanded clones.

abundance: once; d_gene: .; j_gene: TRBJ2-7; v_gene: TRBV7-9; CDR3aa: CASSYGTLPSYEQYF; CDR3nt: TGTGCCAGCAGTTACGGGACTCTTCCTTCCTACGAGCAGTACTTC
abundance: .; d_gene: TRBD1; j_gene: TRBJ1-2; v_gene: TRBV11-3; CDR3aa: CASSLRGPERGYTF; CDR3nt: TGTGCCAGCAGCTTAAGGGGGCCGGAACGTGGCTACACCTTC
abundance: few; d_gene: .; j_gene: TRBJ2-2; v_gene: TRBV7-9; CDR3aa: CASSPRGNTGELFF; CDR3nt: TGTGCCAGCAGCCCCAGGGGAAACACCGGGGAGCTGTTTTTT
abundance: .; d_gene: TRBD1; j_gene: TRBJ1-6; v_gene: TRBV9; CDR3aa: CASSVRDRVEHNSPLHF; CDR3nt: TGTGCCAGCAGCGTCCGGGACAGGGTGGAGCATAATTCACCCCTCCACTTT
abundance: few; d_gene: .; j_gene: TRBJ2-7; v_gene: TRBV19; CDR3aa: CASSGSLLSYEQYF; CDR3nt: TGTGCCAGTAGTGGTAGCCTCCTCTCCTACGAGCAGTACTTC
abundance: .; d_gene: TRBD2; j_gene: TRBJ2-5; v_gene: TRBV2; CDR3aa: CASRATSGGQETQYF; CDR3nt: TGTGCCAGCAGAGCTACTAGCGGGGGTCAAGAGACCCAGTACTTC
abundance: .; d_gene: .; j_gene: TRBJ2-2; v_gene: TRBV2; CDR3aa: CASSLRPSTGTSTGELFF; CDR3nt: TGTGCCAGCAGTCTACGCCCGTCGACAGGGACTTCAACCGGGGAGCTGTTTTTT
abundance: .; d_gene: .; j_gene: TRBJ1-1; v_gene: TRBV6-1; CDR3aa: CASTSQGMGNTEAFF; CDR3nt: TGTGCCAGCACCTCACAGGGTATGGGGAACACTGAAGCTTTCTTT
abundance: once; d_gene: .; j_gene: TRBJ2-7; v_gene: TRBV6-6; CDR3aa: CASSYSEGAGGNEQYF; CDR3nt: TGTGCCAGCAGTTACTCGGAGGGGGCTGGGGGGAACGAGCAGTACTTC
abundance: few; d_gene: .; j_gene: TRBJ1-1; v_gene: TRBV14; CDR3aa: CASSQALHSQAFF; CDR3nt: TGTGCCAGCAGCCAAGCTTTGCACAGTCAAGCTTTCTTT
abundance: .; d_gene: .; j_gene: TRBJ1-5; v_gene: TRBV4-1; CDR3aa: CASSQDERWASNQPQHF; CDR3nt: TGCGCCAGCAGCCAAGACGAAAGATGGGCCAGCAATCAGCCCCAGCATTTT
abundance: .; d_gene: TRBD2; j_gene: TRBJ2-5; v_gene: TRBV5-4; CDR3aa: CASSSSSGGFQETQYF; CDR3nt: TGTGCCAGCAGCTCCTCTAGCGGGGGTTTCCAAGAGACCCAGTACTTC
abundance: few; d_gene: TRBD1; j_gene: TRBJ1-2; v_gene: TRBV27; CDR3aa: CASSSGQGYTRDGYTF; CDR3nt: TGTGCCAGCAGTTCGGGACAGGGGTATACACGGGATGGCTACACCTTC
abundance: .; d_gene: .; j_gene: TRBJ2-7; v_gene: TRBV19; CDR3aa: CASSIDRAYEQYF; CDR3nt: TGTGCCAGTAGTATAGACAGGGCCTACGAGCAGTACTTC
abundance: few; d_gene: .; j_gene: TRBJ2-2; v_gene: TRBV5-8; CDR3aa: CASSFEAGITGELFF; CDR3nt: TGTGCCAGCAGCTTCGAGGCAGGGATCACCGGGGAGCTGTTTTTT
abundance: .; d_gene: TRBD2; j_gene: TRBJ2-1; v_gene: TRBV4-3; CDR3aa: CASSTLAGGSSYNEQFF; CDR3nt: TGCGCCAGCAGTACCTTAGCGGGGGGAAGCTCCTACAATGAGCAGTTCTTC
abundance: few; d_gene: TRBD2; j_gene: TRBJ2-2; v_gene: TRBV5-1; CDR3aa: CASSPAGDGELFF; CDR3nt: TGCGCCAGCAGCCCGGCGGGGGACGGGGAGCTGTTTTTT
abundance: few; d_gene: TRBD1; j_gene: TRBJ1-2; v_gene: TRBV5-6; CDR3aa: CASSLAQTGKAGYTF; CDR3nt: TGTGCCAGCAGCTTGGCTCAGACAGGGAAGGCTGGCTACACCTTC
abundance: .; d_gene: .; j_gene: TRBJ1-1; v_gene: TRBV29-1; CDR3aa: CSVLSTGDTEAFF; CDR3nt: TGCAGCGTGTTATCGACAGGCGACACTGAAGCTTTCTTT
abundance: .; d_gene: TRBD1; j_gene: TRBJ1-6; v_gene: TRBV5-1; CDR3aa: CASSGTQGASNSPLHF; CDR3nt: TGCGCCAGCAGCGGAACTCAGGGGGCTAGTAATTCACCCCTCCACTTT
abundance: .; d_gene: .; j_gene: TRBJ1-2; v_gene: TRBV6-5; CDR3aa: CASSSAINYGYTF; CDR3nt: TGTGCCAGCAGTTCCGCGATCAACTATGGCTACACCTTC
abundance: .; d_gene: TRBD2; j_gene: TRBJ2-1; v_gene: TRBV6-1; CDR3aa: CASHFSGLDEQFF; CDR3nt: TGTGCCAGCCACTTTAGCGGGCTCGATGAGCAGTTCTTC
abundance: .; d_gene: TRBD1; j_gene: TRBJ2-1; v_gene: TRBV7-2; CDR3aa: CASSFRDRVNEQFF; CDR3nt: TGTGCCAGCAGCTTTAGGGACAGGGTCAATGAGCAGTTCTTC
abundance: .; d_gene: .; j_gene: TRBJ1-2; v_gene: TRBV11-3; CDR3aa: CASSLDRGSYGYTF; CDR3nt: TGTGCCAGCAGCTTAGATCGAGGCAGTTATGGCTACACCTTC
abundance: .; d_gene: TRBD1; j_gene: TRBJ1-6; v_gene: TRBV7-2; CDR3aa: CASKVGTGSYNSPLHF; CDR3nt: TGTGCCAGCAAGGTGGGGACAGGTTCCTATAATTCACCCCTCCACTTT
abundance: .; d_gene: .; j_gene: TRBJ1-6; v_gene: TRBV27; CDR3aa: CASSFRERTDSPLHF; CDR3nt: TGTGCCAGCAGTTTTAGGGAGCGGACGGATTCACCCCTCCACTTT
abundance: .; d_gene: TRBD1; j_gene: TRBJ1-5; v_gene: TRBV6-6; CDR3aa: CAHGTVNQPQHF; CDR3nt: TGTGCCCACGGGACAGTCAATCAGCCCCAGCATTTT
abundance: .; d_gene: TRBD2; j_gene: TRBJ2-2; v_gene: TRBV7-6; CDR3aa: CASSLAAGGLELFF; CDR3nt: TGTGCCAGCAGCTTGGCAGCGGGGGGGCTTGAGCTGTTTTTT
abundance: once; d_gene: .; j_gene: TRBJ1-2; v_gene: TRBV5-1; CDR3aa: CASSLANREYGYTF; CDR3nt: TGCGCCAGCAGCTTGGCCAACCGCGAATATGGCTACACCTTC
abundance: few; d_gene: .; j_gene: TRBJ1-5; v_gene: TRBV18; CDR3aa: CASSPFGGGAQNQPQHF; CDR3nt: TGTGCCAGCTCACCATTTGGGGGGGGAGCCCAAAATCAGCCCCAGCATTTT
abundance: .; d_gene: .; j_gene: TRBJ2-2; v_gene: TRBV5-4; CDR3aa: CASSLSQQGDATGELFF; CDR3nt: TGTGCCAGCAGCTTGTCGCAACAGGGCGACGCCACCGGGGAGCTGTTTTTT
abundance: .; d_gene: .; j_gene: TRBJ1-3; v_gene: TRBV14; CDR3aa: CASSQVGSGNTIYF; CDR3nt: TGTGCCAGCAGCCAAGTAGGGAGTGGAAACACCATATATTTT
abundance: .; d_gene: .; j_gene: TRBJ2-1; v_gene: TRBV11-3; CDR3aa: CASSPQGPTSYNEQFF; CDR3nt: TGTGCCAGCAGCCCGCAGGGGCCCACATCCTACAATGAGCAGTTCTTC
abundance: .; d_gene: TRBD2; j_gene: TRBJ2-1; v_gene: TRBV6-6; CDR3aa: CASSSLTSGGNEQFF; CDR3nt: TGTGCCAGCAGTTCCTTGACTAGCGGGGGGAATGAGCAGTTCTTC
abundance: .; d_gene: .; j_gene: TRBJ2-1; v_gene: TRBV6-1; CDR3aa: CASRGPSASYNEQFF; CDR3nt: TGTGCCAGCAGAGGACCTAGCGCCTCCTACAATGAGCAGTTCTTC
abundance: .; d_gene: .; j_gene: TRBJ2-1; v_gene: TRBV5-6; CDR3aa: CASSPGGISYNEQFF; CDR3nt: TGTGCCAGCAGCCCTGGGGGGATCTCCTACAATGAGCAGTTCTTC
abundance: .; d_gene: TRBD1; j_gene: TRBJ2-3; v_gene: TRBV5-6; CDR3aa: CASSPGQGAGDTQYF; CDR3nt: TGTGCCAGCAGCCCGGGACAGGGGGCCGGAGATACGCAGTATTTT
abundance: .; d_gene: TRBD1; j_gene: TRBJ1-5; v_gene: TRBV19; CDR3aa: CASSMLQGGNQPQHF; CDR3nt: TGTGCCAGTAGTATGCTACAGGGGGGGAATCAGCCCCAGCATTTT
abundance: few; d_gene: TRBD1; j_gene: TRBJ2-7; v_gene: TRBV5-4; CDR3aa: CASSSDRGLEQYF; CDR3nt: TGTGCCAGCAGCTCAGACAGGGGGCTCGAGCAGTACTTC
abundance: .; d_gene: TRBD1; j_gene: TRBJ1-2; v_gene: TRBV19; CDR3aa: CASSIQQGDYGYTF; CDR3nt: TGTGCCAGTAGTATTCAACAGGGGGACTATGGCTACACCTTC
abundance: .; d_gene: .; j_gene: TRBJ1-6; v_gene: TRBV5-1; CDR3aa: CASSLSPGLYNSPLHF; CDR3nt: TGCGCCAGCAGCTTGTCCCCCGGACTGTATAATTCACCCCTCCACTTT
abundance: .; d_gene: .; j_gene: TRBJ1-1; v_gene: TRBV2; CDR3aa: CASSEGGQGNTEAFF; CDR3nt: TGTGCCAGCAGTGAAGGAGGCCAGGGCAACACTGAAGCTTTCTTT
abundance: .; d_gene: .; j_gene: TRBJ2-3; v_gene: TRBV29-1; CDR3aa: CSVEDGTDTQYF; CDR3nt: TGCAGCGTTGAAGACGGCACAGATACGCAGTATTTT
abundance: once; d_gene: .; j_gene: TRBJ2-6; v_gene: TRBV7-8; CDR3aa: CASSLVQLDRIRSGANVLTF; CDR3nt: TGTGCCAGCAGCTTAGTCCAGCTTGACAGGATCCGTTCTGGGGCCAACGTCCTGACTTTC
abundance: .; d_gene: .; j_gene: TRBJ1-1; v_gene: TRBV7-2; CDR3aa: CASTPPQTNTEAFF; CDR3nt: TGTGCCAGCACCCCCCCCCAGACAAACACTGAAGCTTTCTTT
abundance: few; d_gene: .; j_gene: TRBJ1-1; v_gene: TRBV9; CDR3aa: CASSRAGTMNTEAFF; CDR3nt: TGTGCCAGCAGCAGGGCTGGGACTATGAACACTGAAGCTTTCTTT
abundance: .; d_gene: TRBD2; j_gene: TRBJ2-3; v_gene: TRBV7-2; CDR3aa: CASSPLPGRMGTQYF; CDR3nt: TGTGCCAGCAGCCCGCTGCCCGGGAGGATGGGTACGCAGTATTTT